This T cell receptor beta chain was retrieved from a study of spatial heterogeneity in lung cancer. Study-level findings and limits: Ubiquitous, expanded tumor-derived TCRs were more frequently observed in blood at resection than at follow-up.

The CDR3 has 12 amino acids. The V end was cut by 7 bases, the J end by 8 bases, with 13 bases between. Germline CDR1 reads SGHTA; CDR2 reads FQGNSA. The table lists this clonotype with many counts. As yet, its antigen is unknown. Regarding time point: sample taken at primary tumor resection. TCRdb redid the calling of the 5' RACE reads with MiXCR, one entry per CDR3 protein. This sample carries around 66,000 distinct CDR3 sequences, approximately 6% of them seen once, and the ten largest clones take roughly 15%. V is TRBV7-2 and J is TRBJ2-3, with D uncertain. This clonotype was sampled from a female donor with early-stage non-small cell lung cancer. Sequenced here: PBMCs, sampled at surgery. This CDR3 reads CASTRMRPTQYF. The DNA of the CDR3 is TGTGCCAGCACACGTATGAGGCCTACGCAGTATTTT.